The TCR beta chain described here comes from a study of T cell changes during pregnancy in multiple sclerosis (dated by TCRdb to the late 2010s). With respect to the entire study: In women with multiple sclerosis, the researchers looked at how the T cell repertoire shifted as pregnancy progressed.

Libraries were constructed by the immunoSEQ multiplex PCR assay. Entries here come from immuneACCESS through TCRdb and include only in-frame sequences with V and J called. Some clones fail to appear in such tables; in the studies checked, an unresolved V gene covers under half of the shortfall, and the cause of the remainder is unknown. The sample yields tens of thousands of clones; approximately 94% were counted once. The ten top clones hold 0.84% of the sample. Concerning this clone: No antigen is known for it. Per-base qualities were not stored, and no clone one base away is much larger.

Clipping removes 4 bases from V and 0 bases from J, with 7 as the unmatched junction base count. From the germline V gene, CDR1 is MRHNA and CDR2 is SNTAGT. Its CDR3 holds 16 amino acids, cysteine through phenylalanine. Just CDR3 DNA is preserved here, 48 bases in frame from base 1. The material sequenced was peripheral blood, taken in the third trimester of pregnancy. This TCR derives from a female donor with multiple sclerosis, enrolled in a pregnancy study. The chain employs TRBV6-4 and TRBJ1-1; the junction holds 8 bases that match TRBD1. The nucleotides are TGTGCCAGCAGTGGCGGGACAGGCCACATGAACACTGAAGCTTTCTTT. Protein translation: CASSGGTGHMNTEAFF.